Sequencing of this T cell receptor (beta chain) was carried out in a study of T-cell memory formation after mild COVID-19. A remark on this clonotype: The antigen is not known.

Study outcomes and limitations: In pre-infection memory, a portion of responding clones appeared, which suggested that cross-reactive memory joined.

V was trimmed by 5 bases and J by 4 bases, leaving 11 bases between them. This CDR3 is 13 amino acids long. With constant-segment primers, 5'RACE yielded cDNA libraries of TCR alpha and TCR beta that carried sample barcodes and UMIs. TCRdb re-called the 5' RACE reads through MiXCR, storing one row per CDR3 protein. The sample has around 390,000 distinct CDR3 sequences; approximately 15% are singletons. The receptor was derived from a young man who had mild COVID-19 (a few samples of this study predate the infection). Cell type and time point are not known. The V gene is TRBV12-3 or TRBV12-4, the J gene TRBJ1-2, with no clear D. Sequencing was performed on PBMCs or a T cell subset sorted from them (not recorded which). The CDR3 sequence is CASSQSQLYGYTF. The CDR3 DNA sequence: TGTGCCAGCAGTCAATCACAGCTCTATGGCTACACCTTC.